A single sample gave rise to the 19 T cell receptor beta chains below, sequenced in a study of control samples from healthy donors and cancer patients. Measured with immunoSEQ multiplex PCR; TCRdb has only the in-frame clones, and not every one. The repertoire consists of approximately 52,000 clones, with approximately 94% occurring once and the leading ten covering about 1%. Sequenced sample: blood. These receptors were obtained from a young woman in good health.

This chain links TRBV4-1 with TRBJ2-1; possibly TRBD1 or TRBD2 for D (5 bases each). The CDR3 covers 18 residues. Germline CDR1 is MGHRA and CDR2 is YSYEKL. Trimming stripped 0 bases from V and 5 bases from J, with 20 bases between. This chain's CDR3 is CASSQESVRDPQHNEQFF. The CDR3 nucleotides are TGCGCCAGCAGCCAAGAGTCTGTTAGGGACCCCCAGCACAATGAGCAGTTCTTC.

The rearrangement joins TRBV9 to TRBJ2-3; unclear D gene. The CDR3 length is 14 residues. From germline, CDR1 is SGDLS and CDR2 YYNGEE. Trimming stripped 0 bases from V and 6 bases from J, with 11 bases between. The CDR3 reads CASSVDLVWDTQYF. DNA of the CDR3: TGTGCCAGCAGCGTAGATCTGGTGTGGGATACGCAGTATTTT.

The chain has TRBV7-8 and TRBJ2-5; TRBD2 matches at 11 bases. Germline V gene lookup returns CDR1 SGHVS and CDR2 FQNEAQ. V lost 5 bases, J lost 5 bases, and 7 bases stayed unmatched. The CDR3 loop spans 15 amino acids. DNA of the CDR3: TGTGCCAGCAGCCTTAGCGGGGGGGCCGATGAGACCCAGTACTTC. It is translated as CASSLSGGADETQYF.

The chain combines TRBV5-8 with TRBJ1-1; D remains unclear. The length of the CDR3 is 16 residues. V lost 4 bases and J lost 1, with 17 bases in between. Germline assignment: CDR1 SGHTS and CDR2 YDEGEE. CDR3 amino acids: CASSLPKALRNTEAFF. In DNA, the CDR3 is TGTGCCAGCAGCCTCCCTAAAGCGTTGAGGAACACTGAAGCTTTCTTT.

The chain couples TRBV18 to TRBJ1-4; 7 bases align to TRBD1. The ends lost 4 bases at V and 8 bases at J; junction bases unmatched: 7. CDR3 length: 14 residues. Germline V lookup: CDR1 KGHSH, CDR2 LQKENI. CDR3 in DNA: TGTGCCAGCTCACTTCAGACAGGGACGGAAAAACTGTTTTTT. Residues: CASSLQTGTEKLFF.

The chain couples TRBV6-1 to TRBJ2-3, with TRBD2 matching 9 bases. Losses at the gene ends were 0 bases for V and 1 base for J; bases not matched to a gene: 2. The CDR3 consists of 16 residues. The germline gives CDR1 MNHNS, CDR2 SASEGT. The CDR3 DNA sequence: TGTGCCAGCAGTGAAGCTAGCGGGGGAGGCACAGATACGCAGTATTTT. Translating it yields CASSEASGGGTDTQYF.

The V and J genes are TRBV4-1 and TRBJ2-7, with 8 bases fitting TRBD2. Germline V gene data show CDR1 as MGHRA and CDR2 as YSYEKL. This CDR3 is 15 amino acids long. V shed 2 bases, J shed 2 bases, and the junction held 5 bases outside the gene matches. The DNA for the CDR3 is TGCGCCAGCAGCCAACAAGCGGGGGTAACCTACGAGCAGTACTTC. Its translation is CASSQQAGVTYEQYF.

This chain connects TRBV18 to TRBJ1-5; 9 positions agree with TRBD1. This CDR3 comprises 19 residues. Trimming cost V 3 bases and J 3 bases; bases outside gene matches: 15. Germline V gene sequence: CDR1 KGHSH, CDR2 LQKENI. The CDR3 loop is CASSPPGQGQQGLNQPQHF. Here the CDR3 DNA reads TGTGCCAGCTCACCCCCCGGACAGGGGCAACAGGGACTCAATCAGCCCCAGCATTTT.

The chain uses TRBV11-2 and TRBJ2-2; TRBD2 is a possible D gene (7 bases). Germline V gene lookup returns CDR1 SGHAT and CDR2 FQNNGV. V gave up 1 base and J gave up 5 bases, with 20 bases separating them. This CDR3 comprises 18 residues. The CDR3 region has the DNA TGTGCCAGCAGCTTAGGGGGGAGGGACACTCAGAGGACCGGGGAGCTGTTTTTT. Its protein is CASSLGGRDTQRTGELFF.

This sequence joins TRBV21-1 and TRBJ2-2; the listed D gene, TRBD1, was not tested against the DNA. TRBV21-1 is described as a pseudogene. The CDR3 runs 19 residues. CDR3 amino acids: CASSKAVSDRGWVHRELFF. CDR3 in DNA: TGTGCCAGCAGCAAAGCCGTCTCGGACAGGGGTTGGGTACACCGGGAGCTGTTTTTT.

The V and J genes are TRBV5-6 and TRBJ2-2; TRBD2 matches 10 bases. The junction had 3 bases not matched to a gene; V was cut back by 0 bases and J by 7 bases. This CDR3 spans 15 amino acids. CDR1 and CDR2 from the germline V gene are SGHDT and YYEEEE. Here the CDR3 reads CASSLVAGGFGELFF. The CDR3 bases are TGTGCCAGCAGCTTGGTAGCGGGGGGATTCGGGGAGCTGTTTTTT.

V is TRBV10-1 and J is TRBJ1-4; D not certain. Trimming took 5 bases from V and 8 from J, leaving 15 bases between them. The V gene's germline CDR1 is WNHNN and CDR2 SYGVQD (reference sequence). The CDR3 covers 14 residues. CDR3 sequence: CASSFSPGKEKLFF. CDR3 bases: TGCGCCAGCAGTTTCAGCCCGGGTAAAGAAAAACTGTTTTTT.

The chain has TRBV3-1 (or the pseudogene TRBV3-2) and TRBJ2-2; a possible D gene is TRBD2 (5 bases). CDR1 and CDR2 from the germline V gene are LGHDT and YNNKEL (reference sequence). V lost 3 bases, J lost 8 bases, and 16 bases lay in between. The CDR3 contains 15 residues. CDR3: CASSQGSGILGELFF. CDR3 in DNA: TGTGCCAGCAGCCAGGGATCGGGGATCCTGGGGGAGCTGTTTTTT.

The V and J genes are TRBV4-1 and TRBJ1-1; D is perhaps TRBD1 (6 bases). Germline V CDR1 and CDR2: MGHRA, YSYEKL. V lost 6 bases, J lost 1 base, and 9 bases lay in between. This CDR3 comprises 13 residues. The CDR3 loop is CASRPTGNTEAFF. The CDR3 DNA reads as TGCGCCAGCAGACCGACAGGGAACACTGAAGCTTTCTTT.

V gene TRBV4-3 combines with J gene TRBJ2-1, with TRBD2 matching over 10 bases. Trimming at V came to 2 bases and at J to 9 bases, leaving 7 bases not matched to a gene. CDR1 and CDR2 (germline): LGHNA, YSLEER. This CDR3 contains 15 residues. CDR3 sequence reads: CASSQFSSGGSEQFF. CDR3 DNA: TGCGCCAGCAGCCAATTTTCTAGCGGGGGATCTGAGCAGTTCTTC.

V and J are TRBV30 and TRBJ2-1; D unresolved. V was clipped by 2 bases and J by 6 bases, with 5 bases between them. CDR3 size: 11 residues. Germline CDR1 is GTSNPN and CDR2 is SVGIG (reference sequence). CDR3 sequence: CAWSRSNEQFF. CDR3 sequence (DNA): TGTGCCTGGAGTCGGAGCAATGAGCAGTTCTTC.

The genes are TRBV7-9 and TRBJ2-7; 8 bases align to TRBD1. This CDR3 is built from 12 residues. Germline-derived CDR1 and CDR2 are SEHNR and FQNEAQ (reference sequence). V gave up 5 bases and J gave up 6 bases; unmatched junction bases: 3. In DNA form, the CDR3 reads TGTGCCAGCAGCACGACAGGGGCCGAGCAGTACTTC. It encodes CASSTTGAEQYF.

This CDR3 reads CASSLSQVINTEAFF. The CDR3 bases are TGTGCCAGCAGTTTATCTCAGGTTATCAACACTGAAGCTTTCTTT. The chain has TRBV27 and TRBJ1-1; D remains ambiguous. Per germline, CDR1 MNHEY and CDR2 SMNVEV (reference sequence). V was pared by 0 bases and J by 2 bases, with 10 bases between. The CDR3 contains 15 residues.

The chain recombines TRBV6-5 with TRBJ2-7; no clear D. Germline V gene lookup returns CDR1 MNHEY and CDR2 SVGAGI. Trimming took off 6 bases at V and 1 base at J, with 16 bases between the two ends. This CDR3 contains 15 residues. The CDR3 DNA reads TGTGCCAGCAGACTCACAGATACCCCTTCCTACGAGCAGTACTTC. Translating gives CASRLTDTPSYEQYF.